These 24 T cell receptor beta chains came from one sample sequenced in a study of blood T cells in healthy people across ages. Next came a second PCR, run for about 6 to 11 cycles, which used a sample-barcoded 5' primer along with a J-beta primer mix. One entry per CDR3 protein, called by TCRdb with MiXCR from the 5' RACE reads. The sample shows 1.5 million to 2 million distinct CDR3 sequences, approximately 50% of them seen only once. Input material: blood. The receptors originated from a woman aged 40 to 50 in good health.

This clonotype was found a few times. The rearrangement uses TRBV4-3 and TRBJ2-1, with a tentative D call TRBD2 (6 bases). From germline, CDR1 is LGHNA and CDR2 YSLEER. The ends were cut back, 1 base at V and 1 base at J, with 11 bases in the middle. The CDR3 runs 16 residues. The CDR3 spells CASSQVLSGSYNEQFF. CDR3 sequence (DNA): TGCGCCAGCAGCCAAGTTCTTAGCGGATCCTACAATGAGCAGTTCTTC.

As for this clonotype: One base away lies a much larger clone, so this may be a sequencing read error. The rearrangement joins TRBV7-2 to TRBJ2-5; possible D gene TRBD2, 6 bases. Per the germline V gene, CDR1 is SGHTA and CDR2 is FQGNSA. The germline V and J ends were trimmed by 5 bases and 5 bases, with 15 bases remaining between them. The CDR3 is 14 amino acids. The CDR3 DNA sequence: TGTGCCAGCAGCGTATTGGGGACTGTGGAGACCCAGTACTTC. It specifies CASSVLGTVETQYF.

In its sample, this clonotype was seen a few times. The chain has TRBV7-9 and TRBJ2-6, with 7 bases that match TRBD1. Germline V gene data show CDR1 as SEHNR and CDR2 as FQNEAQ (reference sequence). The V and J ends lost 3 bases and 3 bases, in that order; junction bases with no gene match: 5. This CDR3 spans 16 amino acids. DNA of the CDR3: TGTGCCAGCAGCTTCTACAGACAGGGTGGGGCCAACGTCCTGACTTTC. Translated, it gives CASSFYRQGGANVLTF.

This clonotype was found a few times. The CDR3 coding sequence is TGTGCCAGCCGGGCTAGCGGTAGGAATGAGCAGTTCTTC. Translation: CASRASGRNEQFF. The J gene is TRBJ2-1, the V gene TRBV6-5; 7 bases fit TRBD2. The CDR3 length is 13 residues. CDR1 and CDR2 (germline): MNHEY, SVGAGI. V trimming: 8 bases; J trimming: 7 bases; junction bases outside the gene matches: 8.

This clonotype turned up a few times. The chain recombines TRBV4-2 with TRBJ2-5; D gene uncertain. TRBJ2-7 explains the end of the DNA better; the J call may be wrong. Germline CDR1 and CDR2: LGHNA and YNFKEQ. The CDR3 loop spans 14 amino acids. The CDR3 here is CASSAFGRSYEQYF. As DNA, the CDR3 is TGTGCCAGCAGCGCCTTCGGTAGGAGTTACGAGCAGTACTTC.

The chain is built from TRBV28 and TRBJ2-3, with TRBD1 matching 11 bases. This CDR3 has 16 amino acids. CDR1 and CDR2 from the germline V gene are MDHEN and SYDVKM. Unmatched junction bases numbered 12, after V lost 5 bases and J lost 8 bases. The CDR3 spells CASSPPPGQGAFTQYF. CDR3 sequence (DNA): TGTGCCAGCAGTCCCCCCCCAGGACAGGGGGCTTTTACGCAGTATTTT.

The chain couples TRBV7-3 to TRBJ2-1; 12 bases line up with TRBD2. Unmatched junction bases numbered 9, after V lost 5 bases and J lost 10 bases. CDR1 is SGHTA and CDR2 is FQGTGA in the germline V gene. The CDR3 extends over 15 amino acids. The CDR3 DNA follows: TGTGCCAGCAGCGATCGCCTAGCGGGGGGGGGGGAGCAGTTCTTC. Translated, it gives CASSDRLAGGGEQFF.

The DNA for the CDR3 is TGTGCCAGCTCCAAGGAGGGGGGGGCAATTTCCTACGAGCAGTACTTC. The encoded protein is CASSKEGGAISYEQYF. The chain recombines TRBV7-2 with TRBJ2-7, with a weak D call TRBD2 (7 bases). The V gene's germline CDR1 is SGHTA and CDR2 FQGNSA. Deletions cut 8 bases from V and 1 base from J, with 21 bases between. The length of the CDR3 is 16 residues.

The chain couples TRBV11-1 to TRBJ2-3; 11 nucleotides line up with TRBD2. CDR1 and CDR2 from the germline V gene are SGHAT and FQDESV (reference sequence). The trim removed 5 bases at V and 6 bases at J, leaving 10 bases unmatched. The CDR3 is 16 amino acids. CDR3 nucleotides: TGTGCCAGCAGCCAAGATGGGGGACTAGCGGCTGATACGCAGTATTTT. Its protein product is CASSQDGGLAADTQYF.

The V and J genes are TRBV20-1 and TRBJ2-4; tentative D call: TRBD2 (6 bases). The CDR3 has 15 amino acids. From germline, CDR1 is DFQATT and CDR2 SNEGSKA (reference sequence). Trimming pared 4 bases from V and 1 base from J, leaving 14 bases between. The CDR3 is CSATDSGGAKNIQYF. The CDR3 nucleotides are TGCAGTGCTACAGATAGCGGAGGGGCCAAAAACATTCAGTACTTC.

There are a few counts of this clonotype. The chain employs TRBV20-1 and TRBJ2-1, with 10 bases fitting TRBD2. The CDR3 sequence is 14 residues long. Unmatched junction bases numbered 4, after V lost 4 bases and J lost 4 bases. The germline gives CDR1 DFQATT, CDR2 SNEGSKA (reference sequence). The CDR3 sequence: CSAKAGGPYNEQFF. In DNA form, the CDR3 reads TGCAGTGCTAAAGCGGGGGGGCCTTACAATGAGCAGTTCTTC.

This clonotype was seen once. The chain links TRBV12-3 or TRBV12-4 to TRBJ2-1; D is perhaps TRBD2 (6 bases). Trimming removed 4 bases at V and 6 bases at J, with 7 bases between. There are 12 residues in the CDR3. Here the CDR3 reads CASSWEVNEQFF. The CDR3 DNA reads TGTGCCAGCAGTTGGGAGGTCAATGAGCAGTTCTTC.

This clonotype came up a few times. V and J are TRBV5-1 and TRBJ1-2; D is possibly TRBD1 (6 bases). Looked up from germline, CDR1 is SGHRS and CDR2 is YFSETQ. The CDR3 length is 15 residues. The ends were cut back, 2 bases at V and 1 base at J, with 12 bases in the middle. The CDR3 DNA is TGCGCCAGCAGCTTTGGGTGGACAGATAACTATGGCTACACCTTC. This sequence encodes CASSFGWTDNYGYTF. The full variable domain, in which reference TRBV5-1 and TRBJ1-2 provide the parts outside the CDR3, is KAGVTQTPRYLIKTRGQQVTLSCSPISGHRSVSWYQQTPGQGLQFLFEYFSETQRNKGNFPGRFSGRQFSNSRSEMNVSTLELGDSALYLCASSFGWTDNYGYTFGSGTRLTVV.

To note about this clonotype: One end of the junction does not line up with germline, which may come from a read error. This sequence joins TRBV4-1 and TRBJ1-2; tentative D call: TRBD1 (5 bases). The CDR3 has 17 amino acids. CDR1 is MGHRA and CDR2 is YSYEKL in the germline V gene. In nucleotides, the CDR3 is TGCGCCAGCAACCAAGATTATCAGGGAAAGGTTAACTATGGCTACACCTTC. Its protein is CASNQDYQGKVNYGYTF.

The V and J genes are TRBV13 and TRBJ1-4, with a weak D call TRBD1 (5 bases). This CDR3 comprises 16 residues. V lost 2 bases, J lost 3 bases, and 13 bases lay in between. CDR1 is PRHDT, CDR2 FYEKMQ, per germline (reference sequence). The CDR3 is CASSLFSRGANEKLFF. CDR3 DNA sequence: TGTGCCAGCAGCTTATTTAGTAGGGGAGCTAATGAAAAACTGTTTTTT.

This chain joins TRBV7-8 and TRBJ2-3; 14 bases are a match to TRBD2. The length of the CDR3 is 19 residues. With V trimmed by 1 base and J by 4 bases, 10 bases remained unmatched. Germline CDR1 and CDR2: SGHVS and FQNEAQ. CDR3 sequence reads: CASSLVGRTSGGRSDTQYF. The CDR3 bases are TGTGCCAGCAGCTTAGTTGGAAGGACTAGCGGGGGGAGGTCAGATACGCAGTATTTT.

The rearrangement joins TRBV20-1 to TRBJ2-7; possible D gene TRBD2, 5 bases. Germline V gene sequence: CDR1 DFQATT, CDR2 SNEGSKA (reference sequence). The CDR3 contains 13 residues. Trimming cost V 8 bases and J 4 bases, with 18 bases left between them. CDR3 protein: CSPQRASLYEQYF. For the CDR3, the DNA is TGCAGTCCCCAGCGAGCTAGCCTATACGAGCAGTACTTC.

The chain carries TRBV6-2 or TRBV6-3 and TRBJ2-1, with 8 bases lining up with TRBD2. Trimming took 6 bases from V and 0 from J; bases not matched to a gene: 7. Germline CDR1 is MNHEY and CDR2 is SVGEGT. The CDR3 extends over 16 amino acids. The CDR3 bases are TGTGCCAGCAGCCAGCCGGGACTAGACTCCTACAATGAGCAGTTCTTC. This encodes CASSQPGLDSYNEQFF.

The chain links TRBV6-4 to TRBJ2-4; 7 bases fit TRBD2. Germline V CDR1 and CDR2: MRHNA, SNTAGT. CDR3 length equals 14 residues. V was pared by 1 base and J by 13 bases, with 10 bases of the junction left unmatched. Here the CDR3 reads CASSDWRGSYEQYF. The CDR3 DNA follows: TGTGCCAGCAGTGACTGGCGGGGGTCTTATGAGCAGTACTTC.

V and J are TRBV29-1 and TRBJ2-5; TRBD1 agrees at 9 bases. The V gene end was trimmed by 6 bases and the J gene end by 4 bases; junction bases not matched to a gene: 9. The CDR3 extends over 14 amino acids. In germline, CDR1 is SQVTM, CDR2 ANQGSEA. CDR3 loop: CSVSPNRGRETQYF. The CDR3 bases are TGCAGCGTATCGCCGAACAGGGGGCGAGAGACCCAGTACTTC.

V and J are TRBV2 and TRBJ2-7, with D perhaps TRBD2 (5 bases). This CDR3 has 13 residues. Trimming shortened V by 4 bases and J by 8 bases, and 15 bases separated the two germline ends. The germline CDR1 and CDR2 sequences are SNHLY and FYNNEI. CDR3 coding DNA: TGTGCCAGCAGTGCGACGGACTTTAGCCAGCAGTACTTC. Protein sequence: CASSATDFSQQYF.

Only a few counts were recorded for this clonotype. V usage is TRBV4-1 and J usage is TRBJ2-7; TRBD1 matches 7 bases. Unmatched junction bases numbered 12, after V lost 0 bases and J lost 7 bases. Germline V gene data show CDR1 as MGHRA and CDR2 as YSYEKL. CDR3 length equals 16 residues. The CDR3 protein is CASSQDNAYGQEEQYF. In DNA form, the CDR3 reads TGCGCCAGCAGCCAAGATAATGCATACGGACAGGAGGAGCAGTACTTC.

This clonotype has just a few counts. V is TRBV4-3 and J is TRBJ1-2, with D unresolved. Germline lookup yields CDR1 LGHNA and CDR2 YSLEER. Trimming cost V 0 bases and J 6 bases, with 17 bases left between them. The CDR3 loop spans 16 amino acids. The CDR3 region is CASSQDLGEDWNGYTF. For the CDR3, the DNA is TGCGCCAGCAGCCAAGATCTTGGGGAGGATTGGAATGGCTACACCTTC.

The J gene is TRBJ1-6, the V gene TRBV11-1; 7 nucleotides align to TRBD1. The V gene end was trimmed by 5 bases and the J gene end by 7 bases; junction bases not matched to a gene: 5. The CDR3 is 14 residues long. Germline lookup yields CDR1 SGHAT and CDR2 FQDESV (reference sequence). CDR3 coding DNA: TGTGCCAGCAGCCCGGACAGGTGGAATTCACCCCTCCACTTT. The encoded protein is CASSPDRWNSPLHF. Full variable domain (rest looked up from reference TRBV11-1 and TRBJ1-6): EAEVAQSPRYKITEKSQAVAFWCDPISGHATLYWYRQILGQGPELLVQFQDESVVDDSQLPKDRFSAERLKGVDSTLKIQPAELGDSAMYLCASSPDRWNSPLHFGNGTRLTVT.